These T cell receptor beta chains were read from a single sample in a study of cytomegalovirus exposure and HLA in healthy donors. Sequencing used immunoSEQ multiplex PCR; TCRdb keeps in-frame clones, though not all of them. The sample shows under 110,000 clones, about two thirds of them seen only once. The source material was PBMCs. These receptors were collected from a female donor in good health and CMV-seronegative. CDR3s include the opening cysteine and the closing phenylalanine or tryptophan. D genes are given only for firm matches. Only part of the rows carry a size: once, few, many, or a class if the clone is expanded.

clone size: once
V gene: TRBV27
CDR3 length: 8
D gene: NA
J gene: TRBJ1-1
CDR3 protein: CASGGTYF
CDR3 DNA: TGTGCCAGCGGCGGGACTTACTTT

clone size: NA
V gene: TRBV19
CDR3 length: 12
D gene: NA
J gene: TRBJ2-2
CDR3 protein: CASSISLGELFF
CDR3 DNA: TGTGCCAGTAGTATTTCCCTCGGGGAGCTGTTTTTT

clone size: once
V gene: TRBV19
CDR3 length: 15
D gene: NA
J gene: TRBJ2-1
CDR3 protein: CASTMHGAGLNEQFF
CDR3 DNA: TGTGCCAGTACCATGCATGGGGCAGGGTTGAATGAGCAGTTCTTC

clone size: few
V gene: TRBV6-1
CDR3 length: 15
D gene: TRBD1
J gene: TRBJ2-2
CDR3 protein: CASSRTGLLTGELFF
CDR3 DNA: TGTGCCAGCAGTCGGACAGGCCTCCTCACCGGGGAGCTGTTTTTT

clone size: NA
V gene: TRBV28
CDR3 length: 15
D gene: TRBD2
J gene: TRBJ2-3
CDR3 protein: CASSPLAAYTDTQYF
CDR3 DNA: TGTGCCAGCAGCCCCCTAGCGGCCTACACAGATACGCAGTATTTT

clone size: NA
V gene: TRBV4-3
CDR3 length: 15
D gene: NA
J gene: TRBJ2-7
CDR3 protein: CASSQDRQGGYEQYF
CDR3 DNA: TGCGCCAGCAGCCAAGATCGGCAGGGGGGCTACGAGCAGTACTTC

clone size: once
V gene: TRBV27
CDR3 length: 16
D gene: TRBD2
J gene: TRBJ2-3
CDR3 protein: CASSLRMREFKDTQYF
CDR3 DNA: TGTGCCAGCAGTTTACGTATGCGGGAGTTTAAAGATACGCAGTATTTT

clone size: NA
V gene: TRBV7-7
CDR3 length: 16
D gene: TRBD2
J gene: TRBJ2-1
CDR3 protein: CASSLGGTSNLNEQFF
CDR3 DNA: TGTGCTAGCAGCTTAGGTGGGACTAGTAATCTGAATGAGCAGTTCTTC

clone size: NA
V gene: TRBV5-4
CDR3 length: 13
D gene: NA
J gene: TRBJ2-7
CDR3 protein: CAGPTGSAYEQYF
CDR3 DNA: TGTGCCGGGCCTACGGGATCAGCCTACGAGCAGTACTTC

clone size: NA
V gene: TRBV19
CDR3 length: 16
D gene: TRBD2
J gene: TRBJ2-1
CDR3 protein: CASSPALAGGGNEQFF
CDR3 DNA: TGTGCCAGTAGCCCTGCCCTAGCGGGAGGGGGAAATGAGCAGTTCTTC

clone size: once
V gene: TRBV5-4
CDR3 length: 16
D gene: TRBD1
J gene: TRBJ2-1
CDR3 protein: CASSHPTGDPYNEQFF
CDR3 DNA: TGTGCCAGCAGCCACCCGACAGGGGACCCCTACAATGAGCAGTTCTTC

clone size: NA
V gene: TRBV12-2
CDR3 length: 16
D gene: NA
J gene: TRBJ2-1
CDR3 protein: CASRCAGTSGYNEQFF
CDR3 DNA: TGTGCAAGTCGCTGCGCCGGGACTAGCGGATACAATGAGCAGTTCTTC

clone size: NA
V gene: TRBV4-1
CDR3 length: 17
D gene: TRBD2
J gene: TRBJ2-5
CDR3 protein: CASSPRDTSGSFETQYF
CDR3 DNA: TGCGCCAGCAGCCCTAGAGACACTAGCGGGAGTTTCGAGACCCAGTACTTC

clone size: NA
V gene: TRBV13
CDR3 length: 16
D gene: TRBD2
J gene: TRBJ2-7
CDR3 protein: CASSGGTSGSSYEQYF
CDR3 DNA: TGTGCCAGCAGCGGAGGGACTAGCGGTTCTTCCTACGAGCAGTACTTC

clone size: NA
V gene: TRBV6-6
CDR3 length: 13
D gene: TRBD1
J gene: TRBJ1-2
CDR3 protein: CASRDYRGYGYTF
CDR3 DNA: TGTGCCAGCAGGGACTACAGGGGTTATGGCTACACCTTC

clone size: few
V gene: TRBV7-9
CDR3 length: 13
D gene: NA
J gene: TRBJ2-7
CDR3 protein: CASSLVRSYEQYF
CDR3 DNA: TGTGCCAGCAGCTTAGTCAGGTCCTACGAGCAGTACTTC

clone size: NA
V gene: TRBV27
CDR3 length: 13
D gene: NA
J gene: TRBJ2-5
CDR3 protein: CATNPGVGETQYF
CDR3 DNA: TGTGCCACCAACCCGGGGGTGGGGGAGACCCAGTACTTC

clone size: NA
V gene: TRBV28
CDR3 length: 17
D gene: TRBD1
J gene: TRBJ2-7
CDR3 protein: CASSRTGPGQALYEQYF
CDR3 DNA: TGTGCCAGCAGTCGTACGGGACCGGGACAGGCTCTATACGAGCAGTACTTC

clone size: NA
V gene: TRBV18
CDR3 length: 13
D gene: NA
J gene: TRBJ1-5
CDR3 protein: CASSSYSNQPQHF
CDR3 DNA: TGTGCCAGCTCATCGTATAGCAATCAGCCCCAGCATTTT

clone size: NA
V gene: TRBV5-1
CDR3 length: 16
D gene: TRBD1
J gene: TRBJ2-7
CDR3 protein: CASSWKGTGVSYEQYF
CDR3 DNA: TGCGCCAGCAGCTGGAAGGGGACAGGTGTCTCCTACGAGCAGTACTTC

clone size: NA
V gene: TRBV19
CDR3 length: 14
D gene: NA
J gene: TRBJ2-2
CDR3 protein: CASRVQGQTGELFF
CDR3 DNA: TGTGCCAGTAGGGTCCAGGGCCAGACCGGGGAGCTGTTTTTT

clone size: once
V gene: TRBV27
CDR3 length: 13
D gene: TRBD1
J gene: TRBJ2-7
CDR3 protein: CASRGQGKGEQYF
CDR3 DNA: TGTGCCAGCAGAGGACAGGGGAAGGGGGAGCAGTACTTC

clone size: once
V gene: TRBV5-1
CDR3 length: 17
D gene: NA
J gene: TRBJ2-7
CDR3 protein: CASSLGFGGELPYEQYF
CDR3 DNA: TGCGCCAGCAGCTTGGGTTTCGGGGGTGAACTCCCCTACGAGCAGTACTTC

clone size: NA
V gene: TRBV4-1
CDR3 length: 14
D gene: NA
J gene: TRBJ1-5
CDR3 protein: CASSLREETQPQHF
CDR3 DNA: TGCGCCAGCAGTCTCAGGGAGGAAACTCAGCCCCAGCATTTT

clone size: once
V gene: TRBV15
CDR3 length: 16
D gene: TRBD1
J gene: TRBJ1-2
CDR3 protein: CATRGQGANLIYGYTF
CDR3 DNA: TGTGCCACCCGTGGTCAGGGGGCGAATCTAATCTATGGCTACACCTTC

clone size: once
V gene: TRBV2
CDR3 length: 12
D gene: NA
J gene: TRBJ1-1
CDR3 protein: CASHPSWSEAFF
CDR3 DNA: TGTGCCAGCCACCCCAGTTGGTCTGAAGCTTTCTTT

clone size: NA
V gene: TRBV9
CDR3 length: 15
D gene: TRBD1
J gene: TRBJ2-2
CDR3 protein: CASSVGQGYTGELFF
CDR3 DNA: TGTGCCAGCAGCGTTGGACAGGGGTACACCGGGGAGCTGTTTTTT

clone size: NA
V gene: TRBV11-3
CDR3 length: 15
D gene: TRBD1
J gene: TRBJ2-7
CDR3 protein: CASSSHRGSGYEQYF
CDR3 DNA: TGTGCCAGCAGCTCCCACAGGGGGTCGGGTTACGAGCAGTACTTC

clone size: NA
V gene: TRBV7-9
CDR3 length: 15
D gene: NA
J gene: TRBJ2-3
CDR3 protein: CASSLMSGSTDTQYF
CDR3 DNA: TGTGCCAGCAGCTTGATGAGCGGGAGCACAGATACGCAGTATTTT

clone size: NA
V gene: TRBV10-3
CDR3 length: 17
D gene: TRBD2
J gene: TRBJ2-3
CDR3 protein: CAISDWTSGDSTDTQYF
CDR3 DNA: TGTGCCATCAGTGATTGGACTAGCGGAGACAGCACAGATACGCAGTATTTT

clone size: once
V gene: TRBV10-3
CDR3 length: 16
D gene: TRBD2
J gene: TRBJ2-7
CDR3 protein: CAISATTSGSAFEQYF
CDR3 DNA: TGTGCCATCAGTGCCACTACTAGCGGGAGCGCTTTCGAGCAGTACTTC

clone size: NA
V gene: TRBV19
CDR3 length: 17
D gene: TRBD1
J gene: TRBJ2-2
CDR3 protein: CASTRTGGVLNTGELFF
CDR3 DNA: TGTGCCAGTACCAGGACAGGGGGAGTTTTAAACACCGGGGAGCTGTTTTTT

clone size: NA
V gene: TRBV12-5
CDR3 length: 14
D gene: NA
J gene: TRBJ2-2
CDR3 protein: CASGLGRGTGELFF
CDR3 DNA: TGTGCTAGTGGTTTGGGCAGGGGCACCGGGGAGCTGTTTTTT

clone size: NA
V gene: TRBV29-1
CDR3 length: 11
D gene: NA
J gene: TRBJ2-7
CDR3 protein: CSAQGRGEQYF
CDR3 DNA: TGCAGCGCCCAAGGCAGGGGCGAGCAGTACTTC

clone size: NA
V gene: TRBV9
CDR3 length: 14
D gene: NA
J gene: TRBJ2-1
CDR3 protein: CASSVEDSYNEQFF
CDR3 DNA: TGTGCCAGCAGCGTGGAGGACTCCTACAATGAGCAGTTCTTC

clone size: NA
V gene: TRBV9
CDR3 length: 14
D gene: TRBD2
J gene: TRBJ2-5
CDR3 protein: CASSVGGRGETQYF
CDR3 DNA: TGTGCCAGCAGCGTTGGCGGGAGAGGTGAGACCCAGTACTTC

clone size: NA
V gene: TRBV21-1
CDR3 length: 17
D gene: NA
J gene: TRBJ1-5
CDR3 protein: CASSLGRARGCNQPQHF
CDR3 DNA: TGTGCCAGCAGCCTAGGGAGGGCCCGGGGCTGCAATCAGCCCCAGCATTTT

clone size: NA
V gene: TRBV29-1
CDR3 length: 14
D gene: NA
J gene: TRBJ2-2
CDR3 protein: CSVMAGVGTGELFF
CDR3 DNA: TGCAGCGTTATGGCAGGGGTCGGCACCGGGGAGCTGTTTTTT

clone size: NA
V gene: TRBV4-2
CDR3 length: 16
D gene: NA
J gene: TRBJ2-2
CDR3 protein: CASSQLGPQRAGELFF
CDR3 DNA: TGTGCCAGCAGCCAATTAGGCCCTCAGCGGGCCGGGGAGCTGTTTTTT

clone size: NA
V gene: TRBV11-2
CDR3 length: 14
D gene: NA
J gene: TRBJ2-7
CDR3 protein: CASSLGQFEDEQYF
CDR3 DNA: TGTGCCAGCAGCTTAGGACAGTTTGAGGACGAGCAGTACTTC

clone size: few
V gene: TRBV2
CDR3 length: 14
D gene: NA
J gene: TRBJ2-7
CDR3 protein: CASSAGRKPYEQYF
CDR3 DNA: TGTGCCAGCAGTGCTGGGAGAAAACCCTACGAGCAGTACTTC

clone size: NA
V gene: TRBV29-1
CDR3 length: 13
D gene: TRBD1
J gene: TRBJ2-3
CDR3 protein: CSVGTGSTDTQYF
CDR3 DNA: TGCAGCGTCGGGACAGGGAGCACAGATACGCAGTATTTT

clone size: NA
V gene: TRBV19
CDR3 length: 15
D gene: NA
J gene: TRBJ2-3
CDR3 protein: CASRTTPGETDTQYF
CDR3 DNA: TGTGCCAGTAGAACTACCCCAGGGGAGACAGATACGCAGTATTTT

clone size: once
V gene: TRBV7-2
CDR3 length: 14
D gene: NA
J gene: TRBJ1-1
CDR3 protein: CASSPRTANTEAFF
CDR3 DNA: TGTGCCAGCAGCCCCCGGACAGCGAACACTGAAGCTTTCTTT

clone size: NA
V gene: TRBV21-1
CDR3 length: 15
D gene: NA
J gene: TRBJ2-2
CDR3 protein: CASSDRPENTGELFF
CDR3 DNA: TGTGCCAGCAGCGACAGGCCGGAGAACACCGGGGAGCTGTTTTTT

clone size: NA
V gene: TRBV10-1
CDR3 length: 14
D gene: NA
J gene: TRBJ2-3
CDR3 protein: CASSDPRDTDTQYF
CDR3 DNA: TGCGCCAGCAGTGATCCGAGAGACACAGATACGCAGTATTTT

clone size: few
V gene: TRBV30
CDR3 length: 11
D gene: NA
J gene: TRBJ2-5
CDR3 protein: CAWSARETQYF
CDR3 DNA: TGTGCCTGGAGTGCTCGAGAGACCCAGTACTTC

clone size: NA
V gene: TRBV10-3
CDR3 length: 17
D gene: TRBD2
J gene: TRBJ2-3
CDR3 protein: CAISEPRVAGVTDTQYF
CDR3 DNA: TGTGCCATCAGTGAGCCCCGAGTAGCGGGAGTGACAGATACGCAGTATTTT

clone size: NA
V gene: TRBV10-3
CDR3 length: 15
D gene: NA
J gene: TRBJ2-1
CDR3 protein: CAISAISGLRNEQFF
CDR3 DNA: TGTGCCATCAGTGCGATTAGCGGCCTGCGAAATGAGCAGTTCTTC

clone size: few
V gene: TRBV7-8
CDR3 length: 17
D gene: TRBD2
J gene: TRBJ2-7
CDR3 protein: CASSLAIFAGVVHEQYF
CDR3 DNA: TGTGCCAGCAGCTTAGCGATATTTGCGGGAGTCGTCCACGAGCAGTACTTC

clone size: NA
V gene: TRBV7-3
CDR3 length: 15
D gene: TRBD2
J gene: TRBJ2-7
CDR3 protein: CASSLGPSGTYEQYF
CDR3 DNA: TGTGCCAGCAGCTTAGGGCCTAGCGGGACCTACGAGCAGTACTTC

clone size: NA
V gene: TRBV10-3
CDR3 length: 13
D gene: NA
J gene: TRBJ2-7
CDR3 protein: CAITSPGGNEQYF
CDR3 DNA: TGTGCCATCACTTCCCCTGGGGGGAACGAGCAGTACTTC

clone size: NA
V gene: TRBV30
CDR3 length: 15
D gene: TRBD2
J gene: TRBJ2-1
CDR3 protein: CAWSVLAGGNNEQFF
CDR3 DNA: TGTGCCTGGAGTGTACTAGCGGGAGGCAACAATGAGCAGTTCTTC

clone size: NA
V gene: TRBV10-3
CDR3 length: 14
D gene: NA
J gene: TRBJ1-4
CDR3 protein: CAISDGVLNEKLFF
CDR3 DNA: TGTGCCATCAGTGACGGGGTTCTGAATGAAAAACTGTTTTTT

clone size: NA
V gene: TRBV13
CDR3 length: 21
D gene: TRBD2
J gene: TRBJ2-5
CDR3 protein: CASSLSMWSGGLAGVGETQYF
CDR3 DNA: TGTGCCAGCAGCTTAAGCATGTGGAGTGGAGGACTTGCGGGAGTGGGAGAGACCCAGTACTTC

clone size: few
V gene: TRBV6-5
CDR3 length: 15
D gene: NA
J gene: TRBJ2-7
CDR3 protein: CASSYVEGLSYEQYF
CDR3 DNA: TGTGCCAGCAGTTACGTTGAAGGACTCTCCTACGAGCAGTACTTC

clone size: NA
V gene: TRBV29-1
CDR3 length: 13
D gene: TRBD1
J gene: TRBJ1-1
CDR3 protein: CSGGQARGTEAFF
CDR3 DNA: TGCAGCGGCGGACAGGCCAGGGGGACTGAAGCTTTCTTT

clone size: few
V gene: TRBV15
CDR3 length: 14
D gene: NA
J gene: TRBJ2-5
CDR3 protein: CATSRDRQGETQYF
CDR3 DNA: TGTGCCACCAGCAGAGATCGCCAGGGTGAGACCCAGTACTTC

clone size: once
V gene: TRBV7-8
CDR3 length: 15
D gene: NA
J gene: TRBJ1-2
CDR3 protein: CASSLVREPSGGYTF
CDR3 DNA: TGTGCCAGCAGCTTAGTCCGAGAGCCCTCAGGGGGCTACACCTTC